Each of the 22 T cell receptor beta chains below was sequenced from the same sample in a study of blood T cell repertoires in COVID-19. The method was immunoSEQ multiplex PCR; TCRdb's version includes in-frame clones alone and lacks a portion of them. This sample has 95,000 to 100,000 clones; 70% to 85% occur once, and the top ten carry under 11%. Sequencing was performed on peripheral blood. The origin of the receptors is a man in his 70s with acute or convalescent COVID-19.

This chain connects TRBV5-1 to TRBJ1-6; weak D call: TRBD1 (6 bases). Trimming left V 1 base short and J 5 bases short, with 7 bases between. From germline, CDR1 is SGHRS and CDR2 YFSETQ. The CDR3 has 14 residues. CDR3 bases: TGCGCCAGCAGCTTGAGACAGGATAATTCACCCCTCCACTTT. Its protein product is CASSLRQDNSPLHF.

This rearrangement joins TRBV29-1 to TRBJ2-7, with D possibly being TRBD2 (6 bases). Trimming cost V 7 bases and J 0 bases, with 13 bases left between them. CDR3 size: 13 residues. Germline CDR1 SQVTM, CDR2 ANQGSEA. The CDR3 bases are TGCAGCGCCGCGGGACCGAACTCCTACGAGCAGTACTTC. It encodes CSAAGPNSYEQYF.

The V call is TRBV18, the J call TRBJ1-2; D gene unclear. CDR3 size: 13 residues. V was pared by 8 bases and J by 8 bases, with 18 bases between. CDR1 and CDR2 (germline): KGHSH, LQKENI. The CDR3 DNA reads as TGTGCCAGCGGGTATACCTTATCGACAGGCTACACCTTC. It is translated as CASGYTLSTGYTF.

The chain is built from TRBV28 and TRBJ2-1; D may be TRBD1 (6 bases). The germline V gene encodes CDR1 MDHEN and CDR2 SYDVKM. Trimming pared 5 bases from V and 4 bases from J, leaving 15 bases between. This CDR3 has 15 amino acids. CDR3 loop: CASSAPGQGYNEQFF. CDR3 in DNA: TGTGCCAGCAGTGCGCCCGGGCAGGGGTACAATGAGCAGTTCTTC. Looking up the rest from reference TRBV28 and TRBJ2-1 gives the full variable domain: DVKVTQSSRYLVKRTGEKVFLECVQDMDHENMFWYRQDPGLGLRLIYFSYDVKMKEKGDIPEGYSVSREKKERFSLILESASTNQTSMYLCASSAPGQGYNEQFFGPGTRLTVL.

This chain connects TRBV6-5 to TRBJ1-1; 8 nucleotides agree with TRBD1. The germline V gene has CDR1 MNHEY and CDR2 SVGAGI. This CDR3 has 14 residues. V trimming: 2 bases; J trimming: 4 bases; junction bases outside the gene matches: 3. The CDR3 here is CASSYLQGATEAFF. The CDR3, as DNA: TGTGCCAGCAGTTACCTGCAGGGGGCCACTGAAGCTTTCTTT.

This clone was counted a few times. The chain recombines TRBV15 with TRBJ2-2, with 10 bases fitting TRBD1. The germline gives CDR1 LNHNV, CDR2 YYDKDF (reference sequence). V was clipped by 9 bases and J by 1 base; unmatched bases: 5. CDR3 length: 15 residues. The CDR3 bases are TGTGCCACAGAACGGACAGGGGGGAACACCGGGGAGCTGTTTTTT. Its translation: CATERTGGNTGELFF.

V and J are TRBV28 and TRBJ1-3; the D is unclear. V lost 2 bases and J lost 1, with 12 bases in between. Looked up from germline, CDR1 is MDHEN and CDR2 is SYDVKM. The CDR3 sequence is 16 residues long. CDR3: CASSLRRGTSGNTIYF. CDR3 DNA sequence: TGTGCCAGCAGTTTAAGGCGCGGTACGTCTGGAAACACCATATATTTT.

This chain uses TRBV6-1 with TRBJ1-5; 10 bases map to TRBD1. This CDR3 region has 14 residues. Germline loops: CDR1 MNHNS, CDR2 SASEGT. The V gene end was trimmed by 3 bases and the J gene end by 7 bases; junction bases not matched to a gene: 3. The CDR3 spells CASSDGQGGQPQHF. The CDR3 bases are TGTGCCAGCAGTGACGGACAGGGGGGCCAGCCCCAGCATTTT.

J is TRBJ2-1 and V is TRBV5-5; 15 bases map to TRBD2. The germline gives CDR1 SGHKS, CDR2 YYEKEE (reference sequence). The V and J ends lost 6 bases and 12 bases, in that order; junction bases with no gene match: 10. The CDR3 consists of 15 residues. The CDR3 DNA is TGTGCCAGCAACCTCCAGGGACTAGCGGGAGGTCCGCAGTTCTTC. This gives the protein CASNLQGLAGGPQFF.

The chain is built from TRBV7-8 and TRBJ1-1; D is perhaps TRBD1 (5 bases). The CDR3 covers 16 residues. V dropped 3 bases and J dropped 10 bases, with 24 bases sitting between them. Per the germline V gene, CDR1 is SGHVS and CDR2 is FQNEAQ. The CDR3 bases are TGTGCCAGCAGCTTCCTCACGGGCGACAGAACGGCAGCAGCTTTCTTT. This gives the protein CASSFLTGDRTAAAFF.

The V call is TRBV6-6, the J call TRBJ2-2; no definite D call. The germline V gene has CDR1 MNHNY and CDR2 SVGAGI (reference sequence). V was trimmed by 5 bases and J by 2 bases, leaving 9 bases between them. The CDR3 has 14 amino acids. The CDR3 region is CASSMSRNTGELFF. The DNA of the CDR3 is TGTGCCAGCAGTATGTCCAGAAACACCGGGGAGCTGTTTTTT.

Comments on this clone: The identical CDR3 is also encoded by other nucleotide sequences in the sample. The chain links TRBV20-1 to TRBJ1-1; D ambiguous. CDR1 is DFQATT and CDR2 is SNEGSKA in the germline V gene (reference sequence). This CDR3 has 12 amino acids. V lost 3 bases, J lost 3 bases, and 8 bases lay in between. The CDR3 loop reads CSASDPDTEAFF. DNA of the CDR3: TGCAGTGCTAGTGACCCAGACACTGAAGCTTTCTTT.

This clone was seen more than once but under ten times. This chain connects TRBV11-2 to TRBJ1-5, with 7 bases lining up with TRBD1. The length of the CDR3 is 15 residues. CDR1 is SGHAT and CDR2 is FQNNGV in the germline V gene. V trimming: 5 bases; J trimming: 4 bases; junction bases outside the gene matches: 8. CDR3 sequence: CASSGGTAQNQPQHF. CDR3 coding DNA: TGTGCCAGCAGCGGAGGGACAGCCCAAAATCAGCCCCAGCATTTT. Full variable domain (rest looked up from reference TRBV11-2 and TRBJ1-5): EAGVAQSPRYKIIEKRQSVAFWCNPISGHATLYWYQQILGQGPKLLIQFQNNGVVDDSQLPKDRFSAERLKGVDSTLKIQPAKLEDSAVYLCASSGGTAQNQPQHFGDGTRLSIL.

This chain connects TRBV12-3 or TRBV12-4 to TRBJ2-2; D gene ambiguous. The CDR3 is 13 amino acids. The ends were cut back, 1 base at V and 6 bases at J, with 6 bases in the middle. The CDR3 DNA reads as TGTGCCAGCAGTTTAGTTGAGGCCGGGGAGCTGTTTTTT. Translating it yields CASSLVEAGELFF.

CDR3 in amino acids: CATSSDRNYEQYF. The CDR3 nucleotides read TGTGCCACCAGCAGTGACAGGAACTACGAGCAGTACTTC. The rearrangement joins TRBV15 to TRBJ2-7, with a weak D call TRBD1 (6 bases). Germline V CDR1 and CDR2: LNHNV, YYDKDF (reference sequence). The V end was cut by 3 bases, the J end by 3 bases, with 9 bases between. This CDR3 is built from 13 residues.

The chain combines TRBV4-1 with TRBJ2-7; D is unclear. The CDR3 length is 14 residues. Germline loops: CDR1 MGHRA, CDR2 YSYEKL. Trimming removed 0 bases from V and 2 bases from J, with 8 bases in between. This CDR3 reads CASSQDKNTYEQYF. The DNA for the CDR3 is TGCGCCAGCAGCCAAGATAAAAACACCTACGAGCAGTACTTC.

The chain joins TRBV5-1 to TRBJ2-2, with D maybe TRBD1 (5 bases). The CDR3 extends over 15 amino acids. Germline loops: CDR1 SGHRS, CDR2 YFSETQ. V was pared by 1 base and J by 1 base, with 8 bases between. CDR3 coding DNA: TGCGCCAGCAGCTTGCCCACAGGGAACACCGGGGAGCTGTTTTTT. Its protein is CASSLPTGNTGELFF.

This chain uses TRBV5-8 with TRBJ2-3, with D maybe TRBD1 (5 bases). CDR1 is SGHTS and CDR2 is YDEGEE in the germline V gene. This CDR3 has 14 residues. Deletions cut 0 bases from V and 4 bases from J, with 9 bases between. CDR3 residues: CASSLGGPPDTQYF. CDR3 in DNA: TGTGCCAGCAGCTTGGGGGGCCCTCCAGATACGCAGTATTTT.

The V gene is TRBV10-3, the J gene TRBJ1-2; 8 bases are shared with TRBD1. This CDR3 is built from 13 residues. The trim removed 2 bases at V and 6 bases at J, leaving 2 bases unmatched. Germline V gives CDR1 ENHRY, CDR2 SYGVKD. This chain's CDR3 is CAISENRGNGYTF. The CDR3 DNA reads as TGTGCCATCAGTGAGAACAGGGGGAATGGCTACACCTTC.

CDR3 in DNA: TGTGCCAGCAATAGAGGCGGGGTGGGGAAAGAGACCCAGTACTTC. It translates to CASNRGGVGKETQYF. The V call is TRBV28, the J call TRBJ2-5; possibly TRBD2 for D (6 bases). CDR3 length: 15 residues. Trimming removed 7 bases from V and 3 bases from J, with 18 bases in between. The V gene's germline CDR1 is MDHEN and CDR2 SYDVKM.

The sample holds one count of this clone. The V and J genes are TRBV18 and TRBJ1-2; 7 bases match TRBD1. Trimming removed 3 bases from V and 2 bases from J; junction bases left unmatched: 3. The CDR3 runs 14 residues. The germline V gene encodes CDR1 KGHSH and CDR2 LQKENI. CDR3 sequence reads: CASSPGTENYGYTF. The DNA for the CDR3 is TGTGCCAGCTCACCCGGGACAGAGAACTATGGCTACACCTTC.

The table lists this clone with a count of one. The chain links TRBV5-1 to TRBJ2-3; 7 positions agree with TRBD2. In germline, CDR1 is SGHRS, CDR2 YFSETQ. This CDR3 spans 15 amino acids. V shed 0 bases, J shed 3 bases, and the junction held 4 bases outside the gene matches. CDR3 DNA sequence: TGCGCCAGCAGCTTGGTTCAGGGAGGGACAGATACGCAGTATTTT. Translated, it gives CASSLVQGGTDTQYF.